This record covers a single T cell receptor (beta chain). Its antigen remains undetermined. Per-base quality was not reported, and no clone a single base away is much larger than it. The sample is drawn from a study of siplizumab effects on memory and regulatory T cells (dated by TCRdb to between 2018 and 2021). About the study as a whole: The effect of the anti-CD2 antibody siplizumab on alloreactive T-cell subsets was examined in allogeneic mixed lymphocyte reactions constructed from human PBMCs. Overall study results and their limits: Unstimulated naive T cells appeared to be more diverse than memory T cells, and naive cells seemed to make a substantial contribution to the alloresponse. About 80-97% of proliferating CD4+ or CD8+ clones could not be given a naive or memory phenotype. The cumulative frequency of alloreactive sequences traceable to unstimulated CD4+ memory T cells was significantly reduced by siplizumab. Whether proliferating Tregs from siplizumab cultures actually had suppressive function was not functionally confirmed. Because sequences below about 10^-5 frequency were poorly captured, only a minor fraction of alloreactive clones could be mapped to unstimulated subsets. In reactions with siplizumab, an average of approximately 69% of mappable alloreactive CD4+ clones were Treg-derived, compared with 25% to 30% in control reactions.

Sorted unstimulated T cells and proliferating T cells recovered from mixed lymphocyte reactions underwent TCRbeta CDR3 sequencing. Fresh whole blood from approximately ten HLA-typed healthy donors was used to isolate PBMCs. The library was generated by the immunoSEQ multiplex PCR assay. The deep sequencing platform assayed about 10^5 TCR templates per sample. Genomic DNA extracted from sorted T cells was used for TCRbeta CDR3 sequencing. The authors' pipeline ran thus. The R programming language was used for clonal analysis of the TCRbeta CDR3 data. Alloreactive CD4+ and CD8+ clones were identified by comparing unstimulated samples to CFSE-low samples taken after the reaction. Regulatory or non-regulatory origin was assigned to alloreactive CD4+ clones by matching of sequences to sorted unstimulated Treg and non-Treg repertoires. This is the immuneACCESS table as TCRdb keeps it, with only in-frame sequences that have V and J called. A part of the clones is gone; compared with another copy, unresolved V genes explain less than half, and the rest is unexplained. For V, J and clone size, that table is used; D and trimming come from the DNA. Present in this sample are roughly 100,000 clones, roughly 93% of which were seen just once. The leading ten clones occupy 6.5% of the sample.

Reading the germline V gene gives CDR1 SGDLS and CDR2 YYNGEE. The CDR3 runs 17 residues from the cysteine to the phenylalanine. Only the CDR3 DNA is retained, 51 bases long and in frame from the first base. V loses 3 bases, J loses 3 bases, and the germline ends lie 20 bases apart. The sequenced sample consisted of CD8+ T cells sorted from blood. The receptor was isolated from a human donor in good health. The sequence is built from TRBV9 and TRBJ2-3; the D segment is perhaps TRBD1 or TRBD2, each sharing 5 matched bases. Here is the DNA: TGTGCCAGCAGCGCCTACACAGGCCCCTCGGGGACAGATACGCAGTATTTT. This yields the protein CASSAYTGPSGTDTQYF.